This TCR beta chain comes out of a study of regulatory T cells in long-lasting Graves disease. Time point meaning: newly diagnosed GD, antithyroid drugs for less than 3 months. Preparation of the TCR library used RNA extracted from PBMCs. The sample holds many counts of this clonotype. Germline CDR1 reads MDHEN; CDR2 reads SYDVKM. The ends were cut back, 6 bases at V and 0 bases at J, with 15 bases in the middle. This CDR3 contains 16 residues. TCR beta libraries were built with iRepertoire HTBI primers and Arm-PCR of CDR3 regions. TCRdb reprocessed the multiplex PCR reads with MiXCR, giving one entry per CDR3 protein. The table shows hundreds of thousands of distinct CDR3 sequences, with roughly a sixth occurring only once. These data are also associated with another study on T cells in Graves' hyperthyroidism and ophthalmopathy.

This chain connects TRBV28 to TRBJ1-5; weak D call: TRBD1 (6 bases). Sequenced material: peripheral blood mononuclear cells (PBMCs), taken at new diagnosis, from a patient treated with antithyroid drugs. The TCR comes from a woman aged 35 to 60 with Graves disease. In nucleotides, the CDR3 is TGTGCCAGCAGGATGACAGGATTGCTTAGCAATCAGCCCCAGCATTTT. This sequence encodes CASRMTGLLSNQPQHF.